A selection of T cell receptor beta chains follows, all from one sample in a study of beta chain features in type 1 diabetes. The table came from immunoSEQ multiplex PCR; TCRdb's copy has only in-frame clones and leaves some out. Among over 120,000 clones listed, 9.2% were seen once. The sample taken for sequencing was central memory CD4+ T cells from blood. The receptors stem from a man aged 18 to 29 in good health. Both conserved end residues are part of each CDR3. D genes are given only for firm matches. For some rows the clone size is stated as once, few or many, or as a class when expanded; others skip it.

clone_size: NA
d_call: NA
v_call: TRBV14
j_call: TRBJ1-2
cdr3_aa: CASSQSGYGYTF
cdr3_nt: TGTGCCAGCAGCCAAAGCGGTTATGGCTACACCTTC

clone_size: NA
d_call: NA
v_call: TRBV4-3
j_call: TRBJ2-5
cdr3_aa: CASSQNNGLLETQYF
cdr3_nt: TGCGCCAGCAGTCAGAATAATGGGCTTCTGGAGACCCAGTACTTC

clone_size: few
d_call: TRBD1
v_call: TRBV7-2
j_call: TRBJ1-2
cdr3_aa: CASSSDRAFNYGYTF
cdr3_nt: TGTGCCAGCAGCTCGGACAGGGCCTTTAACTATGGCTACACCTTC

clone_size: NA
d_call: NA
v_call: TRBV19
j_call: TRBJ1-5
cdr3_aa: CASSIPPSFGRQPQHF
cdr3_nt: TGTGCCAGTAGTATCCCACCAAGTTTCGGGAGGCAGCCCCAGCATTTT

clone_size: few
d_call: TRBD1
v_call: TRBV30
j_call: TRBJ1-1
cdr3_aa: CAWSYRGNTEAFF
cdr3_nt: TGTGCCTGGAGTTACAGGGGAAACACTGAAGCTTTCTTT

clone_size: NA
d_call: TRBD1
v_call: TRBV9
j_call: TRBJ1-4
cdr3_aa: CASSVDGTGIRDKLFF
cdr3_nt: TGTGCCAGCAGCGTAGACGGGACAGGGATCAGGGACAAACTGTTTTTT

clone_size: few
d_call: TRBD2
v_call: TRBV6-6
j_call: TRBJ2-7
cdr3_aa: CASRERLAAYEQYF
cdr3_nt: TGTGCCAGCAGGGAACGACTAGCGGCCTACGAGCAGTACTTC

clone_size: NA
d_call: TRBD1
v_call: TRBV18
j_call: TRBJ1-6
cdr3_aa: CASSPGTGGRGSPLHF
cdr3_nt: TGTGCCAGCTCACCGGGGACAGGGGGCCGTGGTTCACCCCTCCACTTT

clone_size: NA
d_call: NA
v_call: TRBV7-2
j_call: TRBJ1-5
cdr3_aa: CASSLAGVRPQHF
cdr3_nt: TGTGCCAGCAGCTTAGCCGGAGTGCGGCCCCAGCATTTT

clone_size: NA
d_call: TRBD1
v_call: TRBV30
j_call: TRBJ1-5
cdr3_aa: CAWGRTGGAEQPQHF
cdr3_nt: TGTGCCTGGGGGAGAACAGGGGGCGCAGAGCAGCCCCAGCATTTT

clone_size: NA
d_call: NA
v_call: TRBV14
j_call: TRBJ1-1
cdr3_aa: CASSWGLVSEAFF
cdr3_nt: TGTGCCAGCAGCTGGGGCTTGGTTTCTGAAGCTTTCTTT

clone_size: few
d_call: NA
v_call: TRBV28
j_call: TRBJ1-5
cdr3_aa: CASGGAGTGDFSNQPQHF
cdr3_nt: TGTGCCAGCGGGGGGGCCGGGACCGGAGATTTTAGCAATCAGCCCCAGCATTTT

clone_size: NA
d_call: NA
v_call: TRBV11-3
j_call: TRBJ2-3
cdr3_aa: CASRSKGGDTQYF
cdr3_nt: TGTGCCAGCAGGTCCAAAGGGGGAGATACGCAGTATTTT

clone_size: few
d_call: NA
v_call: TRBV18
j_call: TRBJ1-5
cdr3_aa: CASSGGENQPQHF
cdr3_nt: TGTGCCAGCTCTGGGGGGGAGAATCAGCCCCAGCATTTT

clone_size: few
d_call: NA
v_call: TRBV14
j_call: TRBJ2-1
cdr3_aa: CASSQRTNRQFF
cdr3_nt: TGTGCCAGCAGCCAGAGGACAAACCGGCAATTCTTC

clone_size: NA
d_call: TRBD1
v_call: TRBV5-1
j_call: TRBJ1-2
cdr3_aa: CASSLASGTGVYGYTF
cdr3_nt: TGCGCCAGCAGCTTGGCCTCAGGGACAGGGGTCTATGGCTACACCTTC

clone_size: many
d_call: NA
v_call: TRBV14
j_call: TRBJ1-1
cdr3_aa: CASRTQMNTEAFF
cdr3_nt: TGTGCCAGCAGAACCCAGATGAACACTGAAGCTTTCTTT

clone_size: few
d_call: NA
v_call: TRBV7-9
j_call: TRBJ2-7
cdr3_aa: CASSLGGAHYEQYF
cdr3_nt: TGTGCCAGCAGCTTAGGAGGTGCACACTACGAGCAGTACTTC

clone_size: few
d_call: NA
v_call: TRBV18
j_call: TRBJ2-5
cdr3_aa: CASSLGQTQETQYF
cdr3_nt: TGTGCCAGCTCACTTGGACAGACTCAAGAGACCCAGTACTTC

clone_size: few
d_call: NA
v_call: TRBV7-2
j_call: TRBJ1-5
cdr3_aa: CASSLAGDQPQHF
cdr3_nt: TGTGCCAGCAGCTTAGCCGGAGATCAGCCCCAGCATTTT

clone_size: few
d_call: TRBD2
v_call: TRBV14
j_call: TRBJ2-1
cdr3_aa: CASSQGGGSYNEQFF
cdr3_nt: TGTGCCAGCAGCCAAGGCGGGGGCTCCTACAATGAGCAGTTCTTC

clone_size: NA
d_call: NA
v_call: TRBV5-1
j_call: TRBJ1-2
cdr3_aa: CASSSGREGRSYTF
cdr3_nt: TGCGCCAGCAGCTCTGGCCGGGAGGGAAGGAGCTACACCTTC

clone_size: NA
d_call: TRBD2
v_call: TRBV28
j_call: TRBJ2-2
cdr3_aa: CASSGLAGGPGTGELFF
cdr3_nt: TGTGCCAGCAGCGGACTAGCGGGGGGGCCTGGCACCGGGGAGCTGTTTTTT